This T cell receptor (beta chain) was identified in a study of T-cell reconstitution after alpha-beta-depleted transplantation in children. Findings of the study overall: Several hundred graft clones that had expanded were reportedly the source of alpha-beta T cells about two months after transplant. T-cell counts and diversity were attributed mostly to newly produced T cells one year after transplant. There were some patients whose high TCRbeta diversity at day 60 came from surviving recipient T cells and thymic progenitors.

The V gene's germline CDR1 is SGHAT and CDR2 FQNNGV. The CDR3 sequence is 17 residues long. With 0 bases removed from V and 4 bases from J, the gap between germline ends came to 16 bases. This clonotype has a handful of counts. The antigen is not known. Unique molecular identifiers tagged the TCRbeta library. TCRdb re-called the PCR reads through MiXCR, storing one row per CDR3 protein. The repertoire includes some 290,000 distinct CDR3 sequences, approximately 23% of them detected once, and approximately 11% sits in the top ten. This clonotype was obtained from a male patient aged 10-17 years who had a stem cell transplant for acute lymphoblastic leukemia, so the T cells may come from the graft donor. This chain joins TRBV11-2 and TRBJ2-1, with a weak D call TRBD2 (6 bases). The source material was PBMCs, mostly from graft donor cells, sampled 180 days after TCRalphabeta/CD19-depleted stem cell transplant. CDR3 DNA sequence: TGTGCCAGCAGCTTAGATCTAGCGAGCCCTCCTTACAATGAGCAGTTCTTC. It yields the protein CASSLDLASPPYNEQFF.